A selection of T cell receptor beta chains follows, all from one sample in a study of blood T cell repertoires in COVID-19. Libraries were prepared by immunoSEQ multiplex PCR; TCRdb keeps only in-frame clonotypes and omits some of them. The table has around 200,000 clones, 87% seen once; the top ten hold 1.9%. The sequenced sample consisted of peripheral blood. These receptors all come from a man in his forties with active or convalescent COVID-19. CDR3s include the opening cysteine and the closing phenylalanine or tryptophan. The D gene is left open where the match is weak. Clone size is shown for a subset of rows, as once, few, many or a class of expanded clone.

>once|TRBV7-2|TRBD1|TRBJ2-2|14
TGTGCCAGCAGCTATCGGACAGGCACCGGGGAGCTGTTTTTT
CASSYRTGTGELFF
>-|TRBV4-1|TRBD2|TRBJ2-7|18
TGCGCCAGCAGCCAAGGCCGAGGACTAGCGGTGAGCTCCTACGAGCAGTACTTC
CASSQGRGLAVSSYEQYF
>-|TRBV9|-|TRBJ1-2|15
TGTGCCAGCAGCTCTCCGGCGGGCTTACCCTATGGCTACACCTTC
CASSSPAGLPYGYTF
>-|TRBV5-1|TRBD1|TRBJ2-7|13
TGCGCCAGCAGCTCATGGACAGGGAACGAGCAGTACTTC
CASSSWTGNEQYF
>few|TRBV24-1|TRBD1|TRBJ2-5|15
TGTGCCACCAGTGATGGCTGGGACAGGGGGGAGACCCAGTACTTC
CATSDGWDRGETQYF
>-|TRBV11-2|-|TRBJ2-3|14
TGTGCCAGCAGCTTTAGCGTCCTAGGGGATACGCAGTATTTT
CASSFSVLGDTQYF
>-|TRBV27|-|TRBJ2-6|15
TGTGCCAGCAGTTTATTCGGAGACCGAGCCAACGTCCTGACTTTC
CASSLFGDRANVLTF
>-|TRBV19|-|TRBJ1-1|13
TGTGCCAGTAACTTTAGGGGGTCGAGTGAAGCTTTCTTT
CASNFRGSSEAFF
>-|TRBV10-2|TRBD2|TRBJ2-2|15
TGCGCCAGCAGTCCCGGGACTAGCGGGTCCGGGGAGCTGTTTTTT
CASSPGTSGSGELFF
>-|TRBV28|-|TRBJ2-1|16
TGTGCCAGCAGTTCACGAGGTAGTCTAAGATGGGATGAGCAGTTCTTC
CASSSRGSLRWDEQFF
>-|TRBV7-9|TRBD1|TRBJ2-2|16
TGTGCCAGCAGCATCCCGGGACAGGGGGTCTCCGGGGAGCTGTTTTTT
CASSIPGQGVSGELFF
>-|TRBV20-1|TRBD1|TRBJ2-5|15
TGCAGTGCTAGTAACCGGGACAGGGGGGAAGAGACCCAGTACTTC
CSASNRDRGEETQYF
>-|TRBV9|-|TRBJ2-7|15
TGTGCCAGCAGCGTAGCGACAGCTGCGATCTACGAGCAGTACTTC
CASSVATAAIYEQYF
>-|TRBV6-5|-|TRBJ1-1|11
TGTGCCAGCAGACAGAACACTGAAGCTTTCTTT
CASRQNTEAFF
>-|TRBV9|-|TRBJ2-3|13
TGTGCCAGCAGCGTAGCAGGGGGGGATACGCAGTATTTT
CASSVAGGDTQYF
>-|TRBV4-2|TRBD2|TRBJ2-3|17
TGTGCCAGCAGCCAAGGACTAGCGGGGGCCCTCACAGATACGCAGTATTTT
CASSQGLAGALTDTQYF
>-|TRBV4-1|-|TRBJ1-2|15
TGCGCCAGCAGCCAAGGTGGAGGGGTGGGCTATGGCTACACCTTC
CASSQGGGVGYGYTF
>-|TRBV27|TRBD1|TRBJ1-1|15
TGTGCCAGCAGTTCTTGGACAGGGTCGGACACTGAAGCTTTCTTT
CASSSWTGSDTEAFF
>-|TRBV4-1|TRBD1|TRBJ1-2|16
TGCGCCAGCAGCCCCATGTCGGGACAGGGGTTCCATGGCTACACCTTC
CASSPMSGQGFHGYTF
>-|TRBV27|TRBD1|TRBJ2-7|17
TGTGCCAGCAGTTATCCGAACCCCGGGACAGGGTTCTACGAGCAGTACTTC
CASSYPNPGTGFYEQYF
>-|TRBV28|-|TRBJ2-7|11
TGTGCCAGCAGGGGGGCAGAGGAGCAGTACTTC
CASRGAEEQYF
>few|TRBV7-6|TRBD1|TRBJ2-2|18
TGTGCCAGCAGCTTCGCCCGAGACAGGGGGGCTGACACCGGGGAGCTGTTTTTT
CASSFARDRGADTGELFF
>once|TRBV19|TRBD1|TRBJ2-7|13
TGTGCCAGTAGTATAATCAGGGGGCAAGAGCAGTACTTC
CASSIIRGQEQYF
>-|TRBV7-9|TRBD1|TRBJ1-2|16
TGTGCCAGCCGTTTGGGGGACAGAACCGACCCTGAGGGCTACACCTTC
CASRLGDRTDPEGYTF
>-|TRBV10-3|TRBD1|TRBJ1-2|14
TGTGCCATCAGTGGGACAGGGGGCGACTATGGCTACACCTTC
CAISGTGGDYGYTF
>-|TRBV5-1|TRBD2|TRBJ2-1|14
TGCGCCAGCAGCTTGCAGCGGGGGGGTAATGAGCAGTTCTTC
CASSLQRGGNEQFF
>-|TRBV4-1|TRBD1|TRBJ2-4|15
TGCGCCAGCAGCCAAGGGACAGGGATCGGGGACATTCAGTACTTC
CASSQGTGIGDIQYF
>-|TRBV5-6|-|TRBJ2-1|13
TGTGCCAGCAGCAGACCTAGAGTTTTCGAGCAGTTCTTC
CASSRPRVFEQFF
>-|TRBV5-4|TRBD1|TRBJ2-7|15
TGTGCCAGCAGCTTGGGGGGACAGGGTCACAACGAGCAGTACTTC
CASSLGGQGHNEQYF
>-|TRBV19|-|TRBJ1-2|15
TGTGCCAGTAGTACGCCTGGGGCGGCTAACTATGGCTACACCTTC
CASSTPGAANYGYTF
>-|TRBV6-2/TRBV6-3|TRBD2|TRBJ2-3|14
TGTGCCAGCAGTTGGGGACTAGCATCAGATACGCAGTATTTT
CASSWGLASDTQYF
>once|TRBV12-5|TRBD1|TRBJ1-5|14
TGTGCTAGTGCCCGGGACAGTAGCAATCAGCCCCAGCATTTT
CASARDSSNQPQHF
>once|TRBV11-3|TRBD2|TRBJ2-1|15
TGTGCCAGCAGCTTAGACCTAGCGGCAGGGAATGAGCAGTTCTTC
CASSLDLAAGNEQFF
>-|TRBV2|-|TRBJ1-1|14
TGTGCCAGCACCCCTACAGCTGTGGTCACTGAAGCTTTCTTT
CASTPTAVVTEAFF
>-|TRBV14|-|TRBJ1-3|15
TGTGCCAGCAGCCCCCAGTGGCTGGGCGGAAACACCATATATTTT
CASSPQWLGGNTIYF
>-|TRBV7-9|TRBD2|TRBJ2-7|13
TGTGCCAGCAGCTTGAGCGGGACCTACGAGCAGTACTTC
CASSLSGTYEQYF
>-|TRBV5-1|TRBD1|TRBJ2-7|15
TGCGCCAGCAGCTTGGTAGCAGGGGGCACCTACGAGCAGTACTTC
CASSLVAGGTYEQYF
>-|TRBV6-4|-|TRBJ1-5|14
TGTGCCAGCAGTGACGGCAGGGATGGACAGCCCCAGCATTTT
CASSDGRDGQPQHF
>-|TRBV28|-|TRBJ2-5|16
TGTGCCAGCAGTTCCGGAGACGGGGTCGGTTCGATGACCCAGTACTTC
CASSSGDGVGSMTQYF
>-|TRBV7-2|TRBD1|TRBJ1-6|16
TGTGCCAGCAGCTCGACAGGGACCGTTAGTAATTCACCCCTCCACTTT
CASSSTGTVSNSPLHF
>-|TRBV6-2/TRBV6-3|TRBD2|TRBJ2-5|15
TGTGCCAGCAGCAGGACTAGCGGGGGAGGCGCGACCCAGTACTTC
CASSRTSGGGATQYF
>-|TRBV28|TRBD2|TRBJ2-1|17
TGTGCCAGCAGTTCCTCGGGACTAGCGGGATCCTACAATGAGCAGTTCTTC
CASSSSGLAGSYNEQFF
>-|TRBV7-9|-|TRBJ2-3|12
TGTGCCAGCAGCTCGGGCACAGATACGCAGTATTTT
CASSSGTDTQYF
>-|TRBV27|TRBD1|TRBJ2-5|19
TGTGCCAGCAGTTTATTTGGACAGGGGTCATCCGGGGTACAAGAGACCCAGTACTTC
CASSLFGQGSSGVQETQYF
>-|TRBV18|-|TRBJ2-1|15
TGTGCCAGCTCACCAATCCTAGCCGACCACAATGAGCAGTTCTTC
CASSPILADHNEQFF
>-|TRBV18|-|TRBJ2-3|12
TGTGCCAGCTCACTAGAGGCAGATACGCAGTATTTT
CASSLEADTQYF
>once|TRBV29-1|-|TRBJ2-5|12
TGCAGCGGGAACAGGGTCGAGGAGACCCAGTACTTC
CSGNRVEETQYF
>-|TRBV19|-|TRBJ2-7|13
TGTGCCAGTAGTCGGCGGATAGCCTACGAGCAGTACTTC
CASSRRIAYEQYF
>-|TRBV18|TRBD1|TRBJ2-7|13
TGTGCCAGCTCACCCGGACAGGGACACGAGCAGTACTTC
CASSPGQGHEQYF
>-|TRBV11-2|-|TRBJ1-4|16
TGTGCCAGCAGCCTGACTACAGGACAGCGGAATGAAAAACTGTTTTTT
CASSLTTGQRNEKLFF
>-|TRBV5-1|TRBD1|TRBJ1-5|17
TGCGCCAGCAGCCGTACCACAGGGGATAAAGGCAATCAGCCCCAGCATTTT
CASSRTTGDKGNQPQHF